Listed below are T cell receptor beta chains from one sample, sequenced in a study of metastatic and nonmetastatic thyroid tumors. TCRdb re-clonotyped the PCR reads via MiXCR. The sample yields some 40,000 clones, approximately 24% seen once. The sequenced sample consisted of tumor tissue. Source of these receptors: a female donor with papillary thyroid cancer or a benign thyroid nodule (not recorded which). Some clones in this sample may be carry-over from other donors' samples. Each CDR3 is given with its conserved first and last residue. The D gene is left open where the match is weak. Clone size, where shown, is once, few, many, or a class for clones that have expanded.

j_gene | abundance | d_gene | v_gene | CDR3nt | CDR3aa
TRBJ2-1 | NA | NA | TRBV29-1 | TGCAGCGTTGAACCCGGGGTCAGCTCCTACAATGAGCAGTTCTTC | CSVEPGVSSYNEQFF
TRBJ2-5 | few | NA | TRBV19 | TGTGCCAGTGCCGCTCAAGGGACCCAGTACTTC | CASAAQGTQYF
TRBJ1-1 | many | NA | TRBV6-6 | TGTGCCAGCAGTTACTCGAGAGGGGGGCCCGACACTGAAGCTTTCTTT | CASSYSRGGPDTEAFF
TRBJ2-1 | NA | NA | TRBV3-1 | TGTGCCAGCAGCCCATCCAAGGGAGACTACAATGAGCAGTTCTTC | CASSPSKGDYNEQFF
TRBJ1-6 | once | TRBD1 | TRBV20-1 | TGCAGTGCAAGGGACAGGGGTAGTTCACCCCTCCACTTT | CSARDRGSSPLHF
TRBJ2-6 | few | NA | TRBV7-2 | TGTGCCAGCACCACAGAAGACGTCCTGACTTTC | CASTTEDVLTF
TRBJ2-3 | many | NA | TRBV12-3/TRBV12-4 | TGTGCCAGCAGTCTCGCCGTCCTTACAGATACGCAGTATTTT | CASSLAVLTDTQYF
TRBJ2-1 | NA | NA | TRBV12-5 | TGTGCTAGTGGTTCCCTCGATGAGCAGTTCTTC | CASGSLDEQFF
TRBJ2-5 | many | TRBD2 | TRBV6-2/TRBV6-3 | TGTGCCAGCAGTTACTGGCTAGCGGGGGAAGAGACCCAGTACTTC | CASSYWLAGEETQYF
TRBJ1-1 | NA | TRBD1 | TRBV20-1 | TGCAGTGTCCGTCCCGGGACAGGGCTCCAAATGAGCACTGAAGCTTTCTTT | CSVRPGTGLQMSTEAFF
TRBJ2-7 | NA | NA | TRBV2 | TGTGCCAGCGATAGGGGCTACGAGCAGTACTTC | CASDRGYEQYF
TRBJ1-2 | NA | NA | TRBV10-3 | TGTGCCATCACGCGGGACACTTCATATGGCTACACCTTC | CAITRDTSYGYTF
TRBJ2-4 | many | TRBD1 | TRBV6-1 | TGTGCCAGCAGTACGGGACAGGGTGTAAACATTCAGTACTTC | CASSTGQGVNIQYF
TRBJ1-6 | NA | TRBD1 | TRBV27 | TGTGCCAGCAGTACCAGACAGGGAAGGGGCTCTTATTCACCCCTCCACTTT | CASSTRQGRGSYSPLHF
TRBJ1-1 | NA | NA | TRBV19 | TGTGCCAGTAAATACCAAGGTGTCACTGAAGCTTTCTTT | CASKYQGVTEAFF
TRBJ1-1 | NA | NA | TRBV9 | TGTGCCAGCAGCGTAGCCGGTAACACTGAAGCTTTCTTT | CASSVAGNTEAFF
TRBJ1-6 | NA | TRBD1 | TRBV19 | TGTGCCAGTAGTACAGGACAGGGACGTTCACCCCTCCACTTT | CASSTGQGRSPLHF